This entry lists 2 T cell receptor beta chains sequenced from one sample in a study of T-cell memory formation after mild COVID-19. TCRdb processed the 5' RACE reads anew with MiXCR; each CDR3 protein has one entry. This table holds 250,000 to 350,000 distinct CDR3 sequences, approximately 19% found once. The specimen was PBMCs or a T cell subset sorted from them (not recorded which). Receptors originate from a man younger than 30 who had mild COVID-19 (a few samples of this study predate the infection). Cell type and time point are not known.

The rearrangement joins TRBV6-5 to TRBJ2-5, with no clear D. Germline assignment: CDR1 MNHEY and CDR2 SVGAGI. This CDR3 comprises 16 residues. V was pared by 2 bases and J by 5 bases, with 18 bases between. For the CDR3, the DNA is TGTGCCAGCAGTTACGACGCGCTCAGCTCTTTGGAGACCCAGTACTTC. This sequence encodes CASSYDALSSLETQYF.

This clonotype turned up a few times. This rearrangement joins TRBV7-3 to TRBJ2-1; 7 bases are a match to TRBD2. CDR1 is SGHTA and CDR2 is FQGTGA in the germline V gene. This CDR3 spans 15 amino acids. V shed 5 bases, J shed 5 bases, and the junction held 9 bases outside the gene matches. The CDR3 loop reads CASSPRLAPHNEQFF. The CDR3 nucleotides are TGTGCCAGCAGCCCCCGACTAGCTCCACACAATGAGCAGTTCTTC.